This section outlines one TCR beta chain sequence together with its context. Its antigen remains unknown. The sample originates from a study of T-cell reconstitution after alpha-beta-depleted transplantation in children. Study results and limitations: At around two months after transplant, the alpha-beta T cells were reportedly derived from several hundred expanded clones that came from non-depleted graft cells. T-cell counts and diversity were attributed mostly to newly produced T cells one year after transplant.

The CDR3 covers 15 residues. The germline V gene has CDR1 MNHEY and CDR2 SMNVEV (reference sequence). The junction had 8 bases not matched to a gene; V was cut back by 2 bases and J by 7 bases. The TCRbeta library incorporated unique molecular identifiers. TCRdb ran MiXCR on the PCR reads and lists one entry per CDR3 protein. Of around 800,000 distinct CDR3 sequences in the sample, around 17% are singletons; the top ten hold approximately 5%. Sequencing used PBMCs, mostly from graft donor cells, obtained 360 days after TCRalphabeta/CD19-depleted stem cell transplant. This clonotype was sampled from a male patient younger than 18 who had a stem cell transplant for acute lymphoblastic leukemia, so the T cells may come from the graft donor. The gene calls are TRBV27 and TRBJ2-1, with 7 nucleotides matching TRBD2. CDR3 DNA sequence: TGTGCCAGCAGTTTACTGGCGGGAGTTTTGAATGAGCAGTTCTTC. This encodes CASSLLAGVLNEQFF.